These T cell receptor beta chains were read from a single sample in a study of CD4 and CD8 cells across lung adenocarcinoma regions. TCRdb re-called the PCR reads with MiXCR, one entry per CDR3 protein. The table records about 12,000 distinct CDR3 sequences, 56% of them present only once. The specimen was CD8+ T cells from the margin of a lung tumor. All receptors come from a female donor with lung adenocarcinoma. The CD4 and CD8 labels of this study may be unreliable. Each CDR3 is given with its conserved first and last residue.

>TRBJ1-2|TRBV27
CASSNGAGAYGYTF
>.|TRBV7-3
CGRGGDNEQYF
>TRBJ1-4|TRBV6-1
CASRTMGTNEKLFF
>TRBJ2-4|TRBV6-1
CGGREAGGKNMQYF
>TRBJ1-3|TRBV6-1
CASSEIAAGRWHF
>TRBJ1-2|TRBV6-1
CASSEFGYTF
>TRBJ2-3|TRBV6-1
CASSARGQRTTNTQYF
>TRBJ2-4|TRBV10-1
CASSDNSLWATDIQYF
>TRBJ2-1|TRBV3-1
CASSLEGLAGALSYNEQFF
>TRBJ1-6|TRBV11-2
CASSLGQKDSPLHF
>TRBJ2-1|TRBV4-1
CASSADYYNEQFF
>TRBJ2-5|TRBV10-1
CASGGNRGGATDTQYF
>TRBJ1-2|TRBV4-1
CASSQEITGLAGYTF
>TRBJ2-3|TRBV10-2
CAAGLWDTDMQYF
>.|TRBV10-2
CARGGGAKDTQYF
>TRBJ2-3|TRBV6-5
CASRRGGTDTQYF
>TRBJ2-1|TRBV27
CASNRGTTEQFF
>TRBJ2-5|TRBV7-2
CASSFVGGGKETQYF